The 16 T cell receptor beta chains reported below all come from one sample, sequenced in a study of blood T cell repertoires in COVID-19. Libraries were prepared by immunoSEQ multiplex PCR; TCRdb keeps only in-frame clonotypes and omits some of them. The table records fewer than 150,000 clones, approximately 86% of them present only once. Sequencing used peripheral blood. All receptors derive from a woman aged 50 to 60 with active or convalescent COVID-19.

V usage is TRBV6-1 and J usage is TRBJ1-6, with 8 bases matching TRBD1. CDR1 and CDR2 (germline): MNHNS, SASEGT. This CDR3 spans 16 amino acids. Trimming cost V 3 bases and J 8 bases; bases outside gene matches: 9. The CDR3 nucleotides read TGTGCCAGCAGTGACTTAATCGGGACAGGTTATTCACCCCTCCACTTT. Translating gives CASSDLIGTGYSPLHF.

This clone has just one count. The V call is TRBV30, the J call TRBJ1-2, with 7 bases lining up with TRBD1. Germline loops: CDR1 GTSNPN, CDR2 SVGIG (reference sequence). V lost 2 bases and J lost 3; bases outside the gene matches: 3. The CDR3 runs to 13 residues. The CDR3 sequence is CAWSNTGDYGYTF. The DNA for the CDR3 is TGTGCCTGGAGTAATACAGGGGACTATGGCTACACCTTC. The whole variable domain, filled in from reference TRBV30 and TRBJ1-2, reads SQTIHQWPATLVQPVGSPLSLECTVEGTSNPNLYWYRQAAGRGLQLLFYSVGIGQISSEVPQNLSASRPQDRQFILSSKKLLLSDSGFYLCAWSNTGDYGYTFGSGTRLTVV.

This clone was seen only once. The chain couples TRBV6-5 to TRBJ2-5, with TRBD1 as a possible D gene (6 bases). Germline CDR1 reads MNHEY; CDR2 reads SVGAGI. The CDR3 length is 15 residues. Deletions cut 6 bases from V and 3 bases from J, with 17 bases between. Here the CDR3 DNA reads TGTGCCAGCAGCCGCCTGCGGACAGCAGAAGAGACCCAGTACTTC. It specifies CASSRLRTAEETQYF.

The J gene is TRBJ2-5, the V gene TRBV28, with D tentatively TRBD1 (6 bases). Germline CDR1 reads MDHEN; CDR2 reads SYDVKM. The V and J ends lost 7 bases and 0 bases respectively, with 12 bases between them. The CDR3 is 14 amino acids. The CDR3 DNA reads TGTGCCAGCACCTATACAGGGTACCAAGAGACCCAGTACTTC. It specifies CASTYTGYQETQYF.

The chain joins TRBV6-4 to TRBJ1-1; TRBD1 might be the D (5 bases). The length of the CDR3 is 17 residues. V lost 0 bases and J 1 base, leaving 15 bases between the germline ends. From germline, CDR1 is MRHNA and CDR2 SNTAGT. Here the CDR3 DNA reads TGTGCCAGCAGTGACTCCGCAGGGTTGCCGCGGAACACTGAAGCTTTCTTT. It yields the protein CASSDSAGLPRNTEAFF.

V is TRBV12-5 and J is TRBJ1-1; no clear D. Trimming removed 4 bases from V and 1 base from J, with 19 bases in between. Germline CDR1 is LGHNT and CDR2 is FRNRAP. CDR3 length: 17 amino acids. For the CDR3, the DNA is TGTGCTAGTGGTTCCCCTTATGTAGAAAGTAAGAACACTGAAGCTTTCTTT. Its protein product is CASGSPYVESKNTEAFF.

CDR3 sequence reads: CAQNPSPYGYTF. The DNA for the CDR3 is TGTGCCCAGAACCCCAGTCCCTATGGCTACACCTTC. The chain joins TRBV30 to TRBJ1-2; D not certain. The V end lost 8 bases, the J end lost 4 bases, and 14 bases lay between the germline ends. Germline-derived CDR1 and CDR2 are GTSNPN and SVGIG (reference sequence). CDR3 length: 12 amino acids.

V gene TRBV7-3 combines with J gene TRBJ1-1; maybe TRBD1 (5 bases). Germline-derived CDR1 and CDR2 are SGHTA and FQGTGA. The ends were cut back, 2 bases at V and 5 bases at J, with 15 bases in the middle. This CDR3 has 15 amino acids. The CDR3 is CASSLGGAGRTEAFF. CDR3 bases: TGTGCCAGCAGCTTAGGAGGGGCAGGAAGGACTGAAGCTTTCTTT.

This chain uses TRBV12-3 or TRBV12-4 with TRBJ2-3; a weak D match, TRBD1 (5 bases). This CDR3 is built from 13 residues. V was pared by 6 bases and J by 3 bases, with 10 bases between. The CDR3 nucleotides are TGTGCCAGCAGGTTATCAGGGACAGATACGCAGTATTTT. It yields the protein CASRLSGTDTQYF.

V and J are TRBV7-2 and TRBJ1-1; 9 nucleotides match TRBD1. The CDR3 length is 14 residues. In germline, CDR1 is SGHTA, CDR2 FQGNSA. V lost 1 base to trimming and J lost 8 bases; unmatched junction nucleotides: 5. CDR3 sequence: CASSLDGTGKEAFF. The CDR3 DNA follows: TGTGCCAGCAGCTTAGATGGGACAGGGAAAGAAGCTTTCTTT.

The chain couples TRBV6-5 to TRBJ1-1; D may be TRBD1 (6 bases). Trimming took off 6 bases at V and 1 base at J, with 12 bases between the two ends. There are 14 residues in the CDR3. Germline CDR1 MNHEY, CDR2 SVGAGI. The CDR3 coding sequence is TGTGCCAGCAGCCGAGGACAGCCGAACACTGAAGCTTTCTTT. Translating it yields CASSRGQPNTEAFF.

This chain joins TRBV7-2 and TRBJ2-7, with D tentatively TRBD2 (7 bases). Germline loops: CDR1 SGHTA, CDR2 FQGNSA. The CDR3 is 13 amino acids. Trimming took 5 bases from V and 5 from J, leaving 13 bases between them. CDR3 sequence (DNA): TGTGCCAGCAGCCTCGGGGGGCGAAACGAGCAGTACTTC. Protein sequence: CASSLGGRNEQYF.

V and J are TRBV7-3 and TRBJ2-2; 8 bases agree with TRBD2. Germline lookup yields CDR1 SGHTA and CDR2 FQGTGA. This CDR3 contains 15 residues. J lost 6 bases, V lost 3 bases, and 6 bases had no gene match. CDR3 DNA: TGTGCCAGCAGCTTGGACAGCGGGAGTTCCGGGGAGCTGTTTTTT. Its protein product is CASSLDSGSSGELFF.

Worth noting for this clone: Relative to the germline gene, one junction end is altered; a read error may explain this. V and J are TRBV5-8 and TRBJ2-1; TRBD2 matches at 7 bases. This CDR3 contains 13 residues. CDR1 SGHTS and CDR2 YDEGEE come from the germline V gene. The DNA for the CDR3 is TGTGCCAGCAGCCGGGGCGGGGCGCCGGGGGGAATCTTC. Its protein product is CASSRGGAPGGIF.

This clone was observed once. The V and J genes are TRBV11-2 and TRBJ2-7, with D perhaps matching TRBD1 (6 bases). V lost 5 bases, J lost 0 bases, and 14 bases lay in between. The CDR3 is 15 residues long. Germline CDR1 and CDR2: SGHAT and FQNNGV. The CDR3 spells CASSTYRDTSYEQYF. CDR3 DNA: TGTGCCAGCAGCACTTACCGGGACACCTCCTACGAGCAGTACTTC.

This clone appeared once. The V and J genes are TRBV19 and TRBJ1-6; D may be TRBD1 (5 bases). Per the germline V gene, CDR1 is LNHDA and CDR2 is SQIVND (reference sequence). The CDR3 covers 15 residues. V was cut by 3 bases and J by 5 bases, with 11 bases left in between. The CDR3 nucleotides read TGTGCCAGTAGTATTGGACGACAGAATAATTCACCCCTCCACTTT. Protein product: CASSIGRQNNSPLHF.